This is a list of T cell receptor beta chains from one sample in a study of blood T cell repertoires in COVID-19. The table came from immunoSEQ multiplex PCR; TCRdb's copy has only in-frame clones and leaves some out. The sample contains some 180,000 clones, about 80% of which appear only once. The sample was PBMCs or T cells enriched from blood (not recorded which). The receptor set was obtained from a man between 60 and 75 years old who had been exposed to COVID-19. Both conserved end residues are part of each CDR3. D genes are given only for firm matches. A clone size is listed for some rows: how often the clone was seen (once, few, many), or a class if it is expanded.

D,V,size,J,CDR3,DNA
-,TRBV6-5,-,TRBJ2-2,CASSPRQGRVGELFF,TGTGCCAGCAGTCCCCGACAGGGGAGGGTCGGGGAGCTGTTTTTT
-,TRBV27,-,TRBJ2-3,CASSFSGVRASLDTQYF,TGTGCCAGCAGTTTCTCGGGCGTCAGGGCGTCCTTAGATACGCAGTATTTT
-,TRBV20-1,-,TRBJ1-2,CSASGITGIDYGYTF,TGCAGTGCTAGTGGGATCACAGGGATTGACTATGGCTACACCTTC
TRBD2,TRBV15,once,TRBJ2-7,CATSGEREPAYEQYF,TGTGCCACCAGCGGAGAGCGGGAGCCGGCCTACGAGCAGTACTTC
TRBD2,TRBV3-1/TRBV3-2,once,TRBJ2-1,CASSPAGGLSYNEQFF,TGTGCCAGCAGCCCAGCGGGAGGGCTCTCCTACAATGAGCAGTTCTTC
-,TRBV2,-,TRBJ1-1,CASSYRTNTEAFF,TGTGCCAGCAGTTACAGGACGAACACTGAAGCTTTCTTT
TRBD1,TRBV9,-,TRBJ1-1,CASRATGFGTEAFF,TGTGCCAGCAGAGCGACAGGGTTTGGCACTGAAGCTTTCTTT
-,TRBV19,-,TRBJ1-3,CASSILGARGNTIYF,TGTGCCAGTAGTATCTTGGGGGCGCGTGGAAACACCATATATTTT
TRBD2,TRBV27,-,TRBJ2-7,CASSSRRLAGDPYEQYF,TGTGCCAGCAGTTCCAGGCGACTAGCGGGGGACCCCTACGAGCAGTACTTC
TRBD2,TRBV24-1,-,TRBJ2-1,CATSGVAGDNEQFF,TGTGCCACCAGTGGGGTAGCGGGAGACAATGAGCAGTTCTTC
-,TRBV11-3,-,TRBJ2-1,CASSLDTRGEQFF,TGTGCCAGCAGCTTAGATACCAGGGGTGAGCAGTTCTTC
-,TRBV7-8,-,TRBJ2-7,CASSLAGGYYEQYF,TGTGCCAGCAGCTTAGCCGGGGGATACTACGAGCAGTACTTC
-,TRBV10-2,-,TRBJ2-1,CASSGRDSLYNEQFF,TGCGCCAGCAGTGGACGGGACTCCCTCTACAATGAGCAGTTCTTC
-,TRBV4-2,few,TRBJ1-6,CASSQGPEGSPLHF,TGTGCCAGCAGCCAAGGTCCGGAGGGCTCACCCCTCCACTTT
TRBD1,TRBV7-8,-,TRBJ1-6,CASSLRTGGRNSPLHF,TGTGCCAGCAGCCTGCGGACAGGGGGGAGGAATTCACCCCTCCACTTT
TRBD1,TRBV6-2/TRBV6-3,few,TRBJ1-2,CASSPLRTGGSYGYTF,TGTGCCAGCAGTCCCCTTAGGACAGGGGGTTCCTATGGCTACACCTTC
TRBD2,TRBV7-9,-,TRBJ2-2,CASSGTSVPSTGELFF,TGTGCCAGCAGCGGAACTAGCGTTCCCAGCACCGGGGAGCTGTTTTTT
TRBD1,TRBV5-1,-,TRBJ1-2,CASSLDPAGGGNGYTF,TGCGCCAGCAGCTTGGACCCGGCAGGGGGCGGGAATGGCTACACCTTC
TRBD1,TRBV27,once,TRBJ2-5,CASSFDRVETQYF,TGTGCCAGCAGTTTTGACAGGGTAGAGACCCAGTACTTC
TRBD1,TRBV7-7,-,TRBJ1-3,CASSPGQTLGNTIYF,TGTGCCAGCAGCCCGGGACAGACCCTTGGAAACACCATATATTTT
-,TRBV9,-,TRBJ1-1,CASSPTGRESAFF,TGTGCCAGCAGCCCCACCGGACGGGAGTCGGCTTTCTTT
TRBD2,TRBV7-8,-,TRBJ2-3,CASSSGLAGADTQYF,TGTGCCAGCAGCTCGGGACTAGCGGGCGCAGATACGCAGTATTTT
-,TRBV5-4,-,TRBJ2-1,CASSPSRAYNEQFF,TGTGCCAGCAGCCCTTCGAGGGCCTACAATGAGCAGTTCTTC
TRBD2,TRBV18,-,TRBJ2-3,CASSPLSGRSTDTQYF,TGTGCCAGCTCACCCCTTAGCGGGAGGAGCACAGATACGCAGTATTTT
-,TRBV7-2,-,TRBJ1-4,CASSLDGAGAEKLFF,TGTGCCAGCAGCTTAGATGGGGCGGGGGCAGAAAAACTGTTTTTT
-,TRBV18,-,TRBJ2-7,CASSPLSGYEQYF,TGTGCCAGCTCACCGCTTTCGGGGTACGAGCAGTACTTC
TRBD1,TRBV19,-,TRBJ1-2,CASSILTGGGYGYTF,TGTGCCAGTAGTATACTGACAGGGGGCGGCTATGGCTACACCTTC
TRBD2,TRBV19,-,TRBJ2-1,CASSPRGGAGEGNEQFF,TGTGCCAGTAGTCCCCGGGGAGGAGCGGGAGAGGGGAATGAGCAGTTCTTC
-,TRBV6-5,-,TRBJ2-1,CASSEGVSEQFF,TGTGCCAGCTCGGAGGGAGTGAGTGAGCAGTTCTTC
-,TRBV12-5,once,TRBJ1-1,CASGFGRLGLTEAFF,TGTGCTAGTGGTTTCGGCCGCTTGGGGCTCACTGAAGCTTTCTTT
TRBD2,TRBV10-3,-,TRBJ2-1,CAISVLAGLIYNEQFF,TGTGCCATCAGTGTACTAGCGGGCCTAATTTACAATGAGCAGTTCTTC
-,TRBV3-1/TRBV3-2,-,TRBJ2-6,CASSRHADGANVLTF,TGTGCCAGCAGCCGTCACGCAGATGGGGCCAACGTCCTGACTTTC
TRBD1,TRBV5-1,-,TRBJ1-2,CASSFLQGEHGYTF,TGCGCCAGCAGCTTTCTACAGGGGGAGCATGGCTACACCTTC
TRBD1,TRBV5-6,-,TRBJ2-4,CASSQWLGTGGDIQYF,TGTGCCAGCAGCCAATGGCTTGGGACAGGTGGGGACATTCAGTACTTC
-,TRBV7-2,-,TRBJ1-2,CASSFDTSYGYTF,TGTGCCAGCAGCTTCGACACATCCTATGGCTACACCTTC
TRBD2,TRBV5-4,once,TRBJ2-6,CASSSGTSGPPGANVLTF,TGTGCCAGCAGCTCCGGGACTAGCGGTCCTCCGGGGGCCAACGTCCTGACTTTC
TRBD1,TRBV15,-,TRBJ2-5,CATSSLGQGALETQYF,TGTGCCACCAGCAGCCTTGGACAGGGGGCGTTAGAGACCCAGTACTTC
-,TRBV30,-,TRBJ1-6,CAGRTERSSYNSPLHF,TGTGCGGGAAGGACAGAAAGAAGCTCCTATAATTCACCCCTCCACTTT
TRBD1,TRBV30,-,TRBJ2-7,CAWSWLDRGGEQYF,TGTGCCTGGAGTTGGCTGGACAGGGGTGGCGAGCAGTACTTC
-,TRBV5-4,-,TRBJ2-1,CASTDEDSSSYNEQFF,TGTGCCAGCACCGACGAGGACAGTAGCTCCTACAATGAGCAGTTCTTC
-,TRBV21-1,few,TRBJ1-4,CATLRRAPPTTNEKLFF,TGTGCCACCCTCCGCAGGGCCCCACCTACAACTAATGAAAAACTGTTTTTT
-,TRBV6-5,-,TRBJ1-2,CASSYRVFGYGYTF,TGTGCCAGCAGTTACCGGGTTTTTGGCTATGGCTACACCTTC
TRBD1,TRBV11-3,-,TRBJ2-7,CASSLERTGGNYEQYF,TGTGCCAGCAGCTTAGAACGAACAGGGGGAAACTACGAGCAGTACTTC
-,TRBV13,-,TRBJ2-1,CASSARTAISYNEQFF,TGTGCCAGCAGCGCCCGGACAGCGATCTCCTACAATGAGCAGTTCTTC
-,TRBV7-2,few,TRBJ2-3,CASSLGLAGTDTQYF,TGTGCCAGCAGCTTGGGTCTAGCCGGAACTGATACGCAGTATTTT
-,TRBV7-6,-,TRBJ2-7,CASNPRWSGSLSSYEQYF,TGTGCCAGCAATCCCCGGTGGAGCGGGTCCTTGAGCTCCTACGAGCAGTACTTC
TRBD1,TRBV10-2,-,TRBJ2-5,CASSEPDRGSETQYF,TGCGCCAGCAGTGAGCCGGACAGGGGTTCTGAGACCCAGTACTTC
-,TRBV27,-,TRBJ2-7,CASSTDSSYEQYF,TGTGCCAGCAGTACGGACAGTTCCTACGAGCAGTACTTC
-,TRBV11-2,-,TRBJ1-1,CASSPGQNTEAFF,TGTGCCAGCAGTCCCGGACAGAACACTGAAGCTTTCTTT
-,TRBV19,-,TRBJ1-2,CASSPQGIGGYTF,TGTGCCAGTAGTCCACAGGGTATCGGTGGCTACACCTTC
-,TRBV9,-,TRBJ2-7,CASSAQGLDEQYF,TGTGCCAGCAGCGCACAGGGTTTGGACGAGCAGTACTTC
TRBD2,TRBV11-3,-,TRBJ2-2,CASSSPGLVNTGELFF,TGTGCCAGCAGCTCACCGGGACTAGTAAACACCGGGGAGCTGTTTTTT
TRBD2,TRBV7-3,-,TRBJ2-1,CASTNHGGDEQFF,TGTGCCAGCACCAACCACGGGGGGGATGAGCAGTTCTTC
-,TRBV27,-,TRBJ2-3,CASSLQGPAGGTQYF,TGTGCCAGCAGTTTACAGGGGCCCGCCGGTGGTACGCAGTATTTT